One sample yielded the 22 T cell receptor beta chains listed below, sequenced in a study of blood T cell repertoires in COVID-19. Sequencing used immunoSEQ multiplex PCR; TCRdb keeps in-frame clones, though not all of them. The data hold about 52,000 clones, with over 80% observed a single time. The sequencing sample was made of peripheral blood. The receptors stem from a man aged 65 to 85 with active COVID-19.

This clone was seen just once. The rearrangement links TRBV24-1 to TRBJ1-2; TRBD1 agrees at 8 bases. Germline CDR1 KGHDR, CDR2 SFDVKD. The CDR3 loop spans 14 amino acids. The trim removed 0 bases at V and 6 bases at J, leaving 2 bases unmatched. This CDR3 is CATSDLNRGDGYTF. In DNA form, the CDR3 reads TGTGCCACCAGTGATTTGAACAGGGGGGATGGCTACACCTTC.

This clone came up once. The chain is built from TRBV3-1 (or the pseudogene TRBV3-2) and TRBJ1-5; D is ambiguous. V shed 1 base and J shed 9 bases, with 16 bases lying between them. Per germline, CDR1 LGHDT and CDR2 YNNKEL (reference sequence). The CDR3 spans 15 residues. The CDR3 DNA sequence: TGTGCCAGCAGCCAAGCCGGTCCTGGGGAGCGGCCCCAGCATTTT. Protein product: CASSQAGPGERPQHF.

The chain uses TRBV7-2 and TRBJ2-7, with 8 positions matching TRBD2. Germline V gene lookup returns CDR1 SGHTA and CDR2 FQGNSA. The CDR3 length is 17 residues. The trim removed 1 base at V and 0 bases at J, leaving 8 bases unmatched. The CDR3 is CASSLGSSGSFSYEQYF. The CDR3 bases are TGTGCCAGCAGCTTAGGGTCTAGCGGGTCCTTCTCCTACGAGCAGTACTTC. Together with reference TRBV7-2 and TRBJ2-7, the CDR3 gives the full variable domain: GAGVSQSPSNKVTEKGKDVELRCDPISGHTALYWYRQSLGQGLEFLIYFQGNSAPDKSGLPSDRFSAERTGGSVSTLTIQRTQQEDSAVYLCASSLGSSGSFSYEQYFGPGTRLTVT.

The J gene is TRBJ2-1, the V gene TRBV18; 13 bases agree with TRBD2. Germline CDR1 is KGHSH and CDR2 is LQKENI. The CDR3 spans 16 residues. V shed 3 bases and J 6 bases; nucleotides not matched to a gene: 5. The CDR3 coding sequence is TGTGCCAGCTCACCGCCCGGGACTAGCGGGACCAATGAGCAGTTCTTC. It encodes CASSPPGTSGTNEQFF.

This sequence joins TRBV27 and TRBJ1-6, with D unclear. Per the germline V gene, CDR1 is MNHEY and CDR2 is SMNVEV (reference sequence). The CDR3 spans 14 residues. V shed 6 bases and J shed 2 bases, with 8 bases lying between them. CDR3 region: CASRGGPYNSPLHF. The DNA for the CDR3 is TGTGCCAGCAGGGGAGGGCCCTATAATTCACCCCTCCACTTT.

The rearrangement joins TRBV3-1 (or the pseudogene TRBV3-2) to TRBJ2-1; 10 nucleotides match TRBD1. The V segment lost 7 bases and the J segment 5 bases; nucleotides outside the gene matches: 5. The germline V gene has CDR1 LGHDT and CDR2 YNNKEL (reference sequence). The CDR3 has 14 amino acids. Here the CDR3 reads CASTTGQGNNEQFF. The CDR3, as DNA: TGTGCCAGCACGACGGGACAGGGGAACAATGAGCAGTTCTTC.

This clone was picked up a small number of times. The chain is built from TRBV4-1 and TRBJ2-7, with 8 bases lining up with TRBD1. The germline V gene encodes CDR1 MGHRA and CDR2 YSYEKL. The length of the CDR3 is 14 residues. V lost 4 bases and J lost 0; bases outside the gene matches: 2. The CDR3 loop reads CASSLGQGSYEQYF. The CDR3 DNA is TGCGCCAGCAGCCTAGGACAGGGCTCCTACGAGCAGTACTTC.

The chain combines TRBV5-6 with TRBJ1-2, with D hard to call. Germline CDR1 is SGHDT and CDR2 is YYEEEE. Deletions cut 0 bases from V and 8 bases from J, with 8 bases between. This CDR3 is built from 12 residues. CDR3 sequence reads: CASSLAAGGYTF. Here the CDR3 DNA reads TGTGCCAGCAGCTTGGCGGCGGGCGGCTACACCTTC.

This clone showed up just a few times. This chain uses TRBV7-3 with TRBJ2-5; 9 positions agree with TRBD1. J gave up 1 base and V 5 bases, and 2 bases lay outside the gene matches. Germline V lookup: CDR1 SGHTA, CDR2 FQGTGA. The CDR3 length is 14 residues. CDR3 DNA sequence: TGTGCCAGCAGCGAGACAGGGGGCCAAGAGACCCAGTACTTC. This encodes CASSETGGQETQYF.

The CDR3 loop reads CASKGGVRTGELFF. The DNA for the CDR3 is TGTGCCAGCAAGGGAGGGGTGCGAACCGGGGAGCTGTTTTTT. V usage is TRBV27 and J usage is TRBJ2-2; 7 bases fit TRBD2. V trimming: 7 bases; J trimming: 5 bases; junction bases outside the gene matches: 7. CDR1 and CDR2 from the germline V gene are MNHEY and SMNVEV (reference sequence). The CDR3 spans 14 residues.

In its sample, this clone was seen a few times. The chain joins TRBV5-1 to TRBJ1-2; D gene uncertain. CDR1 is SGHRS, CDR2 YFSETQ, per germline. The V end lost 0 bases, the J end lost 3 bases, and 15 bases lay between the germline ends. The CDR3 sequence is 16 residues long. The DNA of the CDR3 is TGCGCCAGCAGCTTGGCCTCGGCCGTAACAGACTATGGCTACACCTTC. It translates to CASSLASAVTDYGYTF.

This rearrangement joins TRBV6-5 to TRBJ1-5; D is possibly TRBD1 (6 bases). In germline, CDR1 is MNHEY, CDR2 SVGAGI. V was pared by 0 bases and J by 5 bases, with 11 bases between. The length of the CDR3 is 15 residues. The CDR3 region is CASSYSAGADQPQHF. CDR3 coding DNA: TGTGCCAGCAGTTACTCGGCGGGGGCTGATCAGCCCCAGCATTTT.

V gene TRBV29-1 combines with J gene TRBJ2-7; D unresolved. Trimming pared 4 bases from V and 0 bases from J, leaving 7 bases between. The CDR3 consists of 12 residues. Germline-derived CDR1 and CDR2 are SQVTM and ANQGSEA. The CDR3 DNA reads TGCAGCGTTGCTAAGAGCTCCTACGAGCAGTACTTC. Its protein is CSVAKSSYEQYF.

V and J are TRBV6-5 and TRBJ2-6; TRBD1 agrees at 7 bases. Unmatched junction bases numbered 7, after V lost 4 bases and J lost 4 bases. The CDR3 is 16 amino acids. Germline V CDR1 and CDR2: MNHEY, SVGAGI. The CDR3 DNA reads as TGTGCCAGCAGTTCTCCAACAGGGGTCGGGGCCAACGTCCTGACTTTC. Translated: CASSSPTGVGANVLTF.

The genes are TRBV7-6 and TRBJ1-4; 8 bases match TRBD1. The CDR3 consists of 15 residues. V was clipped by 5 bases and J by 7 bases; unmatched bases: 9. Germline V gene sequence: CDR1 SGHVS, CDR2 FNYEAQ. This CDR3 reads CASSENRGDSEKLFF. As DNA, the CDR3 is TGTGCCAGCAGCGAGAACAGGGGGGATAGTGAAAAACTGTTTTTT.

In this sample, this clone turned up a few times. The CDR3 reads CASSPGTGGNTDTQYF. CDR3 coding DNA: TGTGCCAGCAGCCCAGGGACAGGGGGCAACACAGATACGCAGTATTTT. The chain has TRBV27 and TRBJ2-3; TRBD1 aligns across 12 bases. V dropped 6 bases and J dropped 2; count of bases not matched to a gene: 6. The CDR3 extends over 16 amino acids. CDR1 MNHEY and CDR2 SMNVEV come from the germline V gene (reference sequence).

V gene TRBV9 combines with J gene TRBJ2-1; D unclear. V was trimmed by 0 bases and J by 4 bases, leaving 5 bases between them. Germline loops: CDR1 SGDLS, CDR2 YYNGEE. This CDR3 contains 13 residues. Here the CDR3 reads CASSVESYNEQFF. The CDR3 DNA reads as TGTGCCAGCAGCGTAGAATCTTACAATGAGCAGTTCTTC.

V gene TRBV28 combines with J gene TRBJ2-7, with D possibly being TRBD2 (5 bases). This CDR3 spans 12 amino acids. Germline V lookup: CDR1 MDHEN, CDR2 SYDVKM. V was clipped by 8 bases and J by 1 base, with 9 bases between them. CDR3: CASDRGSYEQYF. CDR3 DNA sequence: TGTGCCAGCGACCGGGGATCCTACGAGCAGTACTTC.

The chain couples TRBV29-1 to TRBJ2-7; 11 nucleotides match TRBD1. CDR3 size: 13 residues. Germline V gives CDR1 SQVTM, CDR2 ANQGSEA. V lost 6 bases and J lost 2; bases outside the gene matches: 3. This CDR3 reads CSVEDRGPYEQYF. CDR3 DNA: TGCAGCGTAGAGGACAGGGGGCCCTACGAGCAGTACTTC.

This chain's CDR3 is CASSEGDKGNQPQHF. Here the CDR3 DNA reads TGCGCCAGCAGCGAGGGGGACAAGGGGAATCAGCCCCAGCATTTT. This chain links TRBV5-1 with TRBJ1-5, with D perhaps matching TRBD1 (6 bases). The CDR3 is 15 residues long. Per germline, CDR1 SGHRS and CDR2 YFSETQ. V dropped 4 bases and J dropped 4 bases, with 15 bases sitting between them.

V usage is TRBV6-1 and J usage is TRBJ1-3, with 12 bases aligning to TRBD1. The CDR3 runs to 18 residues. CDR1 and CDR2 (germline): MNHNS, SASEGT. With V trimmed by 1 base and J by 4 bases, 8 bases remained unmatched. CDR3 in amino acids: CASSEGGQGAGFGNTIYF. Written as DNA, the CDR3 is TGTGCCAGCAGTGAAGGGGGACAGGGGGCCGGATTCGGAAACACCATATATTTT.

The chain is built from TRBV6-6 and TRBJ2-1; TRBD2 matches at 7 bases. Trimming removed 6 bases from V and 9 bases from J; junction bases left unmatched: 14. Germline CDR1 MNHNY, CDR2 SVGAGI (reference sequence). The length of the CDR3 is 15 residues. CDR3 sequence: CASSLGTGGKIEQFF. CDR3 DNA sequence: TGTGCCAGCAGCCTCGGGACGGGGGGTAAGATTGAGCAGTTCTTC.